This T cell receptor (beta chain) originates from a study of blood T cell repertoires in COVID-19. Study details: COVID-19 samples from acute and convalescent phases originated in the United States, Italy and Spain. PBMCs, B-cell-depleted T cells, or T cells provided the cDNA or gDNA that made up the material.

Seattle patient enrollment occurred during active infection, with longitudinal follow-up thereafter. As originally analysed: It was from reference gene primer amplification that nucleated cell counts were estimated. The repertoire was sequenced with immunoSEQ multiplex PCR; TCRdb's copy has only in-frame clones and lacks some. V, J and clone size are those of that table, while D and trimming were read from the DNA. Altogether fewer than 350,000 clones are present, 75% to 95% being singletons, with the ten largest covering 6.8%. In germline, CDR1 is MNHEY, CDR2 SMNVEV (reference sequence). After removal of 5 bases from V and 2 bases from J, the junction contained 4 bases not matched to a gene. The CDR3 spans 15 residues.

This receptor was obtained from a woman aged 25 to 45 with COVID-19, enrolled during active disease. V usage is TRBV27 and J usage is TRBJ2-1, with TRBD1 matching over 9 bases. The source material was peripheral blood. CDR3 loop: CASSLDRGAYNEQFF. CDR3 bases: TGTGCCAGCAGTCTAGACAGGGGGGCCTACAATGAGCAGTTCTTC.